Described below is a single TCR beta chain sequence and its context. Its specificity is not known. This sample is part of a study of T-cell memory formation after mild COVID-19. The study, taken as a whole, reports: Second-wave clones with a day 37 peak had unconfirmed SARS-CoV-2 specificity.

TCRdb processed the 5' RACE reads anew with MiXCR; each CDR3 protein has one entry. The table lists about 110,000 distinct CDR3 sequences, about an eighth of them singletons. The TCR comes from an adult woman who had mild COVID-19 (a few samples of this study predate the infection). Cell type and time point are not known. The material sequenced was PBMCs or a T cell subset sorted from them (not recorded which).

This chain's CDR3 is CASSFGGLAASYEQYF. The CDR3 coding sequence is TGTGCCAGCAGTTTTGGGGGGCTAGCGGCATCCTACGAGCAGTACTTC. The rearrangement uses TRBV12-3 or TRBV12-4 and TRBJ2-7; a weak D match, TRBD2 (7 bases). This CDR3 contains 16 residues. Trimming left V 3 bases short and J 1 base short, with 16 bases between.